This T cell receptor (beta chain) was identified in a study of CD8 T cells in ankylosing spondylitis. Broader study findings: As reported, disease-linked clones showed significant enrichment in matched ankylosing spondylitis synovial fluid. What seemed typical of ankylosing spondylitis blood was a TCR beta motif built from several highly homologous variants.

Quantitative 5'-RACE with molecular barcodes was used to make the TCR beta libraries. Each CDR3 protein gets one entry after TCRdb re-called the 5' RACE reads with MiXCR. The repertoire holds 180,000 or so distinct CDR3 sequences, with around a tenth as singletons. This clonotype showed up many times. The antigen remains unidentified. Material: blood, either unsorted or a sorted T cell fraction (not recorded which). The receptor was derived from a male donor with ankylosing spondylitis or in good health (not recorded which).

The CDR3: CASSLVPRQGSGGELFF. CDR3 nucleotides: TGCGCCAGCAGCTTGGTCCCCAGACAGGGGTCAGGCGGGGAGCTGTTTTTT. The chain combines TRBV5-1 with TRBJ2-2; TRBD1 matches 8 bases. The CDR3 totals 17 residues. The germline CDR1 and CDR2 sequences are SGHRS and YFSETQ. Germline trimming cut 0 bases from V and 7 bases from J; bases unmatched to any gene: 11.